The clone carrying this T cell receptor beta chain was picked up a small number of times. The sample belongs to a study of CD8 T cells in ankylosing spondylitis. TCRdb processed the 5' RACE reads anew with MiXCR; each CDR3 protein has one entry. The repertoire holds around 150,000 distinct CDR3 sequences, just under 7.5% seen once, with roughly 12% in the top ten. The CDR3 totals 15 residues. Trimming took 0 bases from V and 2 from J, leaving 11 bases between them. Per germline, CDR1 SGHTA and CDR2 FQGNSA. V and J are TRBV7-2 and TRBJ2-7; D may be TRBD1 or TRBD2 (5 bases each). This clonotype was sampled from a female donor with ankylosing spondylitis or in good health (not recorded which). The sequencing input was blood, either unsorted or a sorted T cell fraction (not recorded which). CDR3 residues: CASSLARGAAYEQYF. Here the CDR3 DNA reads TGTGCCAGCAGCTTAGCCCGGGGCGCAGCCTACGAGCAGTACTTC.